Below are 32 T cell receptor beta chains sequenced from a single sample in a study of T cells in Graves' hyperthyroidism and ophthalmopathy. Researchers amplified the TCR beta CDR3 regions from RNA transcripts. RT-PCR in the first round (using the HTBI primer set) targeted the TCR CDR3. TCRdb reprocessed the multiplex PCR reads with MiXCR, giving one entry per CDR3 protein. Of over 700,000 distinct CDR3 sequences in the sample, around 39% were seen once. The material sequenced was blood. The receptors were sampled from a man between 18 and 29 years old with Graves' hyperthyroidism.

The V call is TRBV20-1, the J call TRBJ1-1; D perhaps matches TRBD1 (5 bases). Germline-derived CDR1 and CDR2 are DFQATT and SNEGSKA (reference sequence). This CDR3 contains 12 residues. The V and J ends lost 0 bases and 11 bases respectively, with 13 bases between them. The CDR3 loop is CSARDQSWGAFF. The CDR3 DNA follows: TGCAGTGCTAGAGATCAATCGTGGGGGGCTTTCTTT.

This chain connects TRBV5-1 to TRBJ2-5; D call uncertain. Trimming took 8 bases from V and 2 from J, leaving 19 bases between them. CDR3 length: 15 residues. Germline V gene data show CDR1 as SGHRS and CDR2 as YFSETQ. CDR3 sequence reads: CASSRASPTQETQYF. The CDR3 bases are TGCGCCAGTAGCCGGGCCTCCCCCACACAAGAGACCCAGTACTTC.

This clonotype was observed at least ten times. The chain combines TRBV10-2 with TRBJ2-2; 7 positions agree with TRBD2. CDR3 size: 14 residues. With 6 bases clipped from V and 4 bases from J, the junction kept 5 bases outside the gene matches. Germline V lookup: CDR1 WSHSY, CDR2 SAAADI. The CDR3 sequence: CASSRLAVTGELFF. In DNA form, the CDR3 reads TGCGCCAGCAGCAGACTAGCAGTCACCGGGGAGCTGTTTTTT.

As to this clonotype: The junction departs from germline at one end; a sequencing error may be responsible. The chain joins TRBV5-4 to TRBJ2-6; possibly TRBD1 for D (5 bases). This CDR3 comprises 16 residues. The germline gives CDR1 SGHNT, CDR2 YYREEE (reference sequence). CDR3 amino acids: CASSYAFSSGANVPTF. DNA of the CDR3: TGTGCCAGCAGCTACGCCTTCAGCTCTGGGGCCAACGTCCCGACTTTC.

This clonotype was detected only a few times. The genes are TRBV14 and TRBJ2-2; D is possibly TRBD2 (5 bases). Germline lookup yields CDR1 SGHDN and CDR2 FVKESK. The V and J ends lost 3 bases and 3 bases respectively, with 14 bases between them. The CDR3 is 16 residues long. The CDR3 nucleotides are TGTGCCAGCAGCCATGTGCCCCCCGGGGACACCGGGGAGCTGTTTTTT. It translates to CASSHVPPGDTGELFF.

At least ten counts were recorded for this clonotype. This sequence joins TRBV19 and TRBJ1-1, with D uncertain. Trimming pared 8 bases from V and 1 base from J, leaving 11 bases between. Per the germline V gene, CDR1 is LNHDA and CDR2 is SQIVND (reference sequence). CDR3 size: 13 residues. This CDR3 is CASSTGWNTEAFF. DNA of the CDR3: TGTGCCAGTTCGACGGGTTGGAACACTGAAGCTTTCTTT.

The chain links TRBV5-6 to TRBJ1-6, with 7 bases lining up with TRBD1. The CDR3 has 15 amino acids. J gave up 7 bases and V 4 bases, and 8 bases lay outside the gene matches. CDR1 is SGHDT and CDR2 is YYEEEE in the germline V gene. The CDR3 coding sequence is TGTGCCAGCAGCCCCCTCAGGGGGAGGAATTCACCCCTCCACTTT. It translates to CASSPLRGRNSPLHF.

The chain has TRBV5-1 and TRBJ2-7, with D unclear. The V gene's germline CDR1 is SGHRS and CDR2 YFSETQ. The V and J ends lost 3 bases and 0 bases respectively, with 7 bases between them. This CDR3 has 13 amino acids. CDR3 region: CASSSENSYEQYF. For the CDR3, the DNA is TGCGCCAGCAGCTCCGAAAACTCCTACGAGCAGTACTTC.

The CDR3 protein is CASSETTGSYEQYF. The CDR3 coding sequence is TGTGCCAGCAGTGAAACGACAGGGTCCTACGAGCAGTACTTC. V usage is TRBV7-8 and J usage is TRBJ2-7; 7 nucleotides match TRBD1. Germline V gene data show CDR1 as SGHVS and CDR2 as FQNEAQ. V gave up 6 bases and J gave up 1 base; unmatched junction bases: 6. The CDR3 is made up of 14 amino acids.

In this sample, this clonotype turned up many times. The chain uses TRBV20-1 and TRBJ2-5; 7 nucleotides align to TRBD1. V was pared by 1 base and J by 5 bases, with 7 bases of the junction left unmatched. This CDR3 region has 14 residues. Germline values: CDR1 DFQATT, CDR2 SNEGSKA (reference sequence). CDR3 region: CSARGGRDSETQYF. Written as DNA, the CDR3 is TGCAGTGCTAGAGGGGGTCGGGACAGTGAGACCCAGTACTTC.

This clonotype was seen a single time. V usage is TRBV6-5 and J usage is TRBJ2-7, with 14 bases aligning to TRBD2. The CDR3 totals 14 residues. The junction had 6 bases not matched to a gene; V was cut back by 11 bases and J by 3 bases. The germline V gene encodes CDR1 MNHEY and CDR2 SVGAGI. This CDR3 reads CAVRTSGGIYEQYF. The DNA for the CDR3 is TGTGCCGTAAGGACTAGCGGGGGGATCTACGAGCAGTACTTC.

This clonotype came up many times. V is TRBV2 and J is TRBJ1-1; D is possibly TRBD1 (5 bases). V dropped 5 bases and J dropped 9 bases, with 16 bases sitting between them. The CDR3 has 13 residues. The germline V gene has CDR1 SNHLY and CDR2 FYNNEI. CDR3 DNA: TGTGCCAGCAGTCGAGAGAGGGACGCGAAAGCTTTCTTT. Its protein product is CASSRERDAKAFF.

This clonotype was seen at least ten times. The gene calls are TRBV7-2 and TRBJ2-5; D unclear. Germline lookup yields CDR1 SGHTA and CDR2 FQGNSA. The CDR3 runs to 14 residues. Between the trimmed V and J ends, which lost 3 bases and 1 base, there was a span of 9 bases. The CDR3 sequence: CASSFQTGQETQYF. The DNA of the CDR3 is TGTGCCAGCAGCTTTCAGACTGGCCAAGAGACCCAGTACTTC.

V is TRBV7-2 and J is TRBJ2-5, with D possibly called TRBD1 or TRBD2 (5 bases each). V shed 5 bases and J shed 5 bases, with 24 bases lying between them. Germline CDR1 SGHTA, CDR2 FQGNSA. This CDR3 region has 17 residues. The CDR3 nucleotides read TGTGCCAGCAGCCCCGCCCGGAGGCCAGGGACCGGGGAGACCCAGTACTTC. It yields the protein CASSPARRPGTGETQYF.

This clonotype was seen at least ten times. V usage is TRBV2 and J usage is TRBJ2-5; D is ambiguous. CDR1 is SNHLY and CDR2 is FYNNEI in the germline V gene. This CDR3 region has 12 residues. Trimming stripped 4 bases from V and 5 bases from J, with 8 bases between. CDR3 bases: TGTGCCAGCAGTGGCGGCTCTGAGACCCAGTACTTC. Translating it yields CASSGGSETQYF.

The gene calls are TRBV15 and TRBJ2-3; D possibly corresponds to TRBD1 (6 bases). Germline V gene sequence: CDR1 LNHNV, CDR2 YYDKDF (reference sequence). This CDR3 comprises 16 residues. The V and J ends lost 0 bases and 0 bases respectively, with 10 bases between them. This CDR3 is CATSREGTTSTDTQYF. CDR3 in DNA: TGTGCCACCAGCAGAGAAGGGACAACTAGCACAGATACGCAGTATTTT.

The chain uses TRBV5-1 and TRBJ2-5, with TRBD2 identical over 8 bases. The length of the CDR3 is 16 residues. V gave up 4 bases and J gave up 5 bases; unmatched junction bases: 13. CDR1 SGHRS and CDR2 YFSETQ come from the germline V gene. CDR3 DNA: TGCGCCAGCAGCGAAGGTGGAGCGGGAGTTTTGGAGACCCAGTACTTC. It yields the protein CASSEGGAGVLETQYF.

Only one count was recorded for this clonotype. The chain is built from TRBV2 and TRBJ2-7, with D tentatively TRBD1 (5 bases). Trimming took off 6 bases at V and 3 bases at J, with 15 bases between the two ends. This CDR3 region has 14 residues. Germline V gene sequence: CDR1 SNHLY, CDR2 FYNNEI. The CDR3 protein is CASSLGNRGYEQYF. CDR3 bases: TGTGCCAGCAGCCTGGGGAATAGGGGCTACGAGCAGTACTTC.

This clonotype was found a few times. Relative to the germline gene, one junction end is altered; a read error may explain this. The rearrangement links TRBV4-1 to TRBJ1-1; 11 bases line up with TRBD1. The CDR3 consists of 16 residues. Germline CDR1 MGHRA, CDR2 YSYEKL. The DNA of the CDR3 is TGTGCCAGCAGCCTCCCGTTAGGGACAGGGGGCACTGAAGCTTTCTTT. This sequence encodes CASSLPLGTGGTEAFF.

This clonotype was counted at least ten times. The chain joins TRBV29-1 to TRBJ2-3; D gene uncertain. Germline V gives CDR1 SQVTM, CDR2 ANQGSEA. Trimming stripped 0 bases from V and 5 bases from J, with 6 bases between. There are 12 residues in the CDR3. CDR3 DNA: TGCAGCGTTGAAGATTCGGGAGATACGCAGTATTTT. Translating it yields CSVEDSGDTQYF.

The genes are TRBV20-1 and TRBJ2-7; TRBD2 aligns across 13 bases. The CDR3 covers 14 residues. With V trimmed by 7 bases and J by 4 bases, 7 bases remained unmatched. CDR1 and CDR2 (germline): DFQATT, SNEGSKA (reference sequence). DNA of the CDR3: TGCAGTGTTGGCGGGACTAGCGGGACTTACGAGCAGTACTTC. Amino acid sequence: CSVGGTSGTYEQYF.

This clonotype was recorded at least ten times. The CDR3 sequence is CASSPTGKAVFTEAFF. The CDR3 DNA sequence: TGTGCCAGCAGCCCGACAGGGAAGGCGGTTTTCACTGAAGCTTTCTTT. The chain employs TRBV7-4 and TRBJ1-1, with 7 bases that match TRBD1. Germline CDR1 SGHVT, CDR2 SQSDAQ. The trim removed 5 bases at V and 4 bases at J, leaving 13 bases unmatched. This CDR3 has 16 amino acids.

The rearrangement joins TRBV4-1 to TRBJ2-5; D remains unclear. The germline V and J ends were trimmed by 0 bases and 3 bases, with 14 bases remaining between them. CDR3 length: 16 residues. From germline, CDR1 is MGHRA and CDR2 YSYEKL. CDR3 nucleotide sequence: TGCGCCAGCAGCCAAGATGGGGTTTCGGGTGAAGAGACCCAGTACTTC. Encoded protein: CASSQDGVSGEETQYF.

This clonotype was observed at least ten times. The CDR3 region has the DNA TGCGCCAGCAGCCAAGAAGGGGCTGAAGCTTTCTTT. As protein: CASSQEGAEAFF. The genes are TRBV4-1 and TRBJ1-1; TRBD1 is a possible D gene (5 bases). V was shortened by 0 bases and J by 6 bases, with 5 bases between the two germline ends. Germline V CDR1 and CDR2: MGHRA, YSYEKL. The CDR3 contains 12 residues.

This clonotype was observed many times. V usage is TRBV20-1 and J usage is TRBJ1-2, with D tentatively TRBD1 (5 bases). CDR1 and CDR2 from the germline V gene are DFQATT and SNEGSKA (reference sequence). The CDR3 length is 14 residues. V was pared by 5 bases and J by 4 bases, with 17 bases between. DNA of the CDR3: TGCAGTGCTCCCGACCCCGGGACGCCCTATGGCTACACCTTC. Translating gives CSAPDPGTPYGYTF.

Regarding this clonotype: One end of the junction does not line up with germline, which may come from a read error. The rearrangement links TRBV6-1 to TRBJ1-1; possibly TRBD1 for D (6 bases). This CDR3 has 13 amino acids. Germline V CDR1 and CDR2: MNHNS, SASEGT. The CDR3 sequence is CASSIFRDTEAFF. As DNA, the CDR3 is TGTGCCAGCAGTATATTCCGGGACACCGAAGCTTTCTTT.

The CDR3 protein is CASSDNYRDPRELFF. In DNA, the CDR3 is TGTGCCAGCAGCGACAACTACCGGGACCCGCGGGAGCTGTTTTTT. The chain uses TRBV7-9 and TRBJ2-2, with D perhaps given as TRBD1 or TRBD2 (5 bases each). The CDR3 runs to 15 residues. Per germline, CDR1 SEHNR and CDR2 FQNEAQ (reference sequence). V lost 5 bases and J lost 9, with 19 bases in between.

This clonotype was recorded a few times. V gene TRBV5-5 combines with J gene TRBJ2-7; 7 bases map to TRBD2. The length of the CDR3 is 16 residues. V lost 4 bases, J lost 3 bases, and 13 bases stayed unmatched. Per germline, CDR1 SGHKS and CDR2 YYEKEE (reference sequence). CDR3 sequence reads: CASSLRRASGNYEQYF. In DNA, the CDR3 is TGTGCCAGCAGCCTCCGTCGGGCTAGCGGAAACTACGAGCAGTACTTC.

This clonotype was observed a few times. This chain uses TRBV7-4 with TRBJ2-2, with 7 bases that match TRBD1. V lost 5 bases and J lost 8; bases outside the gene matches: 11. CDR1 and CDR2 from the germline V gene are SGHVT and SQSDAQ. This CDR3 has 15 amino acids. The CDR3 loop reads CASSRQGDHLGELFF. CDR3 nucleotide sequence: TGTGCCAGCAGCCGGCAGGGGGATCACCTAGGGGAGCTGTTTTTT.

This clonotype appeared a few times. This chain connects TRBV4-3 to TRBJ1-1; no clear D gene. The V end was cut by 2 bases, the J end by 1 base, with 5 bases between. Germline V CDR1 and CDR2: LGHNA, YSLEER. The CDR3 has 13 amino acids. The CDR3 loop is CASSQLSNTEAFF. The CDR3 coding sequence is TGCGCCAGCAGCCAACTATCGAACACTGAAGCTTTCTTT.

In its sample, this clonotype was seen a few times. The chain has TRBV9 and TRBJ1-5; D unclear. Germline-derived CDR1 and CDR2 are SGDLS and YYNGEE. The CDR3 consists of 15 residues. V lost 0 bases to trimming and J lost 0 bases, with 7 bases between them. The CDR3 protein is CASSVGHHSNQPQHF. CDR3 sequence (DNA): TGTGCCAGCAGCGTAGGGCACCATAGCAATCAGCCCCAGCATTTT.

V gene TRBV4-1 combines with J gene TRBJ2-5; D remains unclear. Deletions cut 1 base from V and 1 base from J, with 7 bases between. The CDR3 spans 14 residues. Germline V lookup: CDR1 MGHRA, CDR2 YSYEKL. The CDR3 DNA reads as TGCGCCAGCAGCCAAGTTCTTACCCAAGAGACCCAGTACTTC. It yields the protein CASSQVLTQETQYF.